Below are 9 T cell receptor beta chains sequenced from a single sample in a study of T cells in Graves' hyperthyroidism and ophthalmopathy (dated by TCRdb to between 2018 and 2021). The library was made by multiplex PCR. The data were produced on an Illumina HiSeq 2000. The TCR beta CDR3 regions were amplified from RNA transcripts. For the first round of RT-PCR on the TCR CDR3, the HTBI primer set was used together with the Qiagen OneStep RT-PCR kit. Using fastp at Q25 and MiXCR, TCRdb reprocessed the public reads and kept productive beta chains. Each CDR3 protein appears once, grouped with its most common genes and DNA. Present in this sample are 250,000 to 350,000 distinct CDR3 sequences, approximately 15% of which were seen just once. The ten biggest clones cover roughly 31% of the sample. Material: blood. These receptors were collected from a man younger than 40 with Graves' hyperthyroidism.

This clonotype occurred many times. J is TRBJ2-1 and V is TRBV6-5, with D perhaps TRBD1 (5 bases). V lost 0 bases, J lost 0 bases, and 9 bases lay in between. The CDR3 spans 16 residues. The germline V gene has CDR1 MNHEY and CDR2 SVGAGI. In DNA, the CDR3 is TGTGCCAGCAGTTACTCAGTAGGGGACTCCTACAATGAGCAGTTCTTC. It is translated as CASSYSVGDSYNEQFF.

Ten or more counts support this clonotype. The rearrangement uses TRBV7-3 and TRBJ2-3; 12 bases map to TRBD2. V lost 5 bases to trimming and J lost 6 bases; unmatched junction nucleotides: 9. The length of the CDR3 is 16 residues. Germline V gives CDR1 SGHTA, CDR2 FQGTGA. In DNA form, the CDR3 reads TGTGCCAGCAGCCCACAGGGGGGACTAGCGGGTGATACGCAGTATTTT. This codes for CASSPQGGLAGDTQYF.

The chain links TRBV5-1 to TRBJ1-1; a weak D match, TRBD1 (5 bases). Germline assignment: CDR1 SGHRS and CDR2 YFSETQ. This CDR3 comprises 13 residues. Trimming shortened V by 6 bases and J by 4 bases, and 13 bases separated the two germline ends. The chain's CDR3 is CASTLGGVTEAFF. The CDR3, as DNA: TGCGCCAGCACTTTGGGGGGGGTCACTGAAGCTTTCTTT.

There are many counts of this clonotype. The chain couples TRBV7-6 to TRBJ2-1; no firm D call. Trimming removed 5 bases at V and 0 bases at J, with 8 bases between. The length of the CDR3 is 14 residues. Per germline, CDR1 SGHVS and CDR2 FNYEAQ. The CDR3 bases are TGTGCCAGCAGCGGCGGAAACTCCTACAATGAGCAGTTCTTC. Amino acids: CASSGGNSYNEQFF.

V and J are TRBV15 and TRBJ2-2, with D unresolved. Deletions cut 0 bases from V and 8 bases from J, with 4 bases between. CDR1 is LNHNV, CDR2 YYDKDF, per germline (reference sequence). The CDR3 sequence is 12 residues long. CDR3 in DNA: TGTGCCACCAGCAGAGATATAGGGGAGCTGTTTTTT. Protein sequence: CATSRDIGELFF.

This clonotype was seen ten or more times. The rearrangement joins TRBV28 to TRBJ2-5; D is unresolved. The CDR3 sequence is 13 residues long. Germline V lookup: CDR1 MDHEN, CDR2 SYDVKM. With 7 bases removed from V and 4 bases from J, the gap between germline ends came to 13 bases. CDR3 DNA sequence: TGTGCCAGCACCATGATTGACCGAGAGACCCAGTACTTC. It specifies CASTMIDRETQYF. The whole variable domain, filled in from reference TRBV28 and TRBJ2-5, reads DVKVTQSSRYLVKRTGEKVFLECVQDMDHENMFWYRQDPGLGLRLIYFSYDVKMKEKGDIPEGYSVSREKKERFSLILESASTNQTSMYLCASTMIDRETQYFGPGTRLLVL.

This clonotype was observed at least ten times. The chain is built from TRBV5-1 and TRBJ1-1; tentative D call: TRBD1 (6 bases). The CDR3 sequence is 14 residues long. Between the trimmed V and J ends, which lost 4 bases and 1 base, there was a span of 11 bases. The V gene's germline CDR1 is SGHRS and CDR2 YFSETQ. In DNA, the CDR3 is TGCGCCAGCAGCCGGGGGGGGCCGAACACTGAAGCTTTCTTT. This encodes CASSRGGPNTEAFF.

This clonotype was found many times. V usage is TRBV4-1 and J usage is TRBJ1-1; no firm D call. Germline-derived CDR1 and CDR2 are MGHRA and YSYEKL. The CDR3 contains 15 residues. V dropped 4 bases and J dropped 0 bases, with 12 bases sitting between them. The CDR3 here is CASSPDRLMNTEAFF. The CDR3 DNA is TGCGCCAGCAGCCCCGATCGGCTCATGAACACTGAAGCTTTCTTT.

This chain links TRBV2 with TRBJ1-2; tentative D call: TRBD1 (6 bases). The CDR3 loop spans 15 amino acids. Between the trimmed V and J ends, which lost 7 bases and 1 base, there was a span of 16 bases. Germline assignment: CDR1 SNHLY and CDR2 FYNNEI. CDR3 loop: CASNTEGGLNYGYTF. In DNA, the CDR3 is TGTGCCAGCAATACCGAAGGGGGGCTTAACTATGGCTACACCTTC.